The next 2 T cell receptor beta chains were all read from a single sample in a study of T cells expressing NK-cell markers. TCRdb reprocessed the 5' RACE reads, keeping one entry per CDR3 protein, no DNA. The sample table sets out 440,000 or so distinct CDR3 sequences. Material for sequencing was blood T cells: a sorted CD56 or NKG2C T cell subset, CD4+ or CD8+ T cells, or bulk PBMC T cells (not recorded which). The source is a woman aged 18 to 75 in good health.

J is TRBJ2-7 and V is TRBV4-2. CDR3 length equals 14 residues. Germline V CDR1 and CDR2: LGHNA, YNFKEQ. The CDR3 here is CASSQVQGPYEQYF.

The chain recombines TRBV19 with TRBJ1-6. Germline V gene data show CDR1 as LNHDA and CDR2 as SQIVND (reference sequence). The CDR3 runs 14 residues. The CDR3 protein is CASSIDSYNSPLHF.